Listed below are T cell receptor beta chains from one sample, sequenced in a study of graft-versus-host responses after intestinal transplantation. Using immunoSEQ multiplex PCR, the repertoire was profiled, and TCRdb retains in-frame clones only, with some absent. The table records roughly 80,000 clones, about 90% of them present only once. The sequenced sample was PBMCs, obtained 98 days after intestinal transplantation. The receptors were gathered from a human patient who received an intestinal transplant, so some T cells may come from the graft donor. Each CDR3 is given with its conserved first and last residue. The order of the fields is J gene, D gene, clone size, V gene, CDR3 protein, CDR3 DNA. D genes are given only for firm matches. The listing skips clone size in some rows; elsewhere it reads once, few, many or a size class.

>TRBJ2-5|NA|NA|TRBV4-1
CASSPEGFEETQYF
TGCGCCAGCAGCCCCGAGGGGTTTGAAGAGACCCAGTACTTC
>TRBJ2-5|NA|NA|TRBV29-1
CSVEESGALAETQYF
TGCAGCGTTGAAGAATCAGGGGCTCTGGCAGAGACCCAGTACTTC
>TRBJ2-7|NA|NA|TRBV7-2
CASSFRTAYSYEQYF
TGTGCCAGCAGCTTTCGGACAGCCTATTCCTACGAGCAGTACTTC
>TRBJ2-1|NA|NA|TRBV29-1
CSVRPGHFGSYNEQFF
TGCAGCGTTCGACCGGGACACTTCGGCTCCTACAATGAGCAGTTCTTC
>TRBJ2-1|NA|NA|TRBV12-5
CASGLVRDNEQFF
TGTGCTAGTGGTTTGGTACGTGACAATGAGCAGTTCTTC
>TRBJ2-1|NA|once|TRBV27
CASSFPDAYNEQFF
TGTGCCAGCAGTTTCCCGGACGCGTACAATGAGCAGTTCTTC
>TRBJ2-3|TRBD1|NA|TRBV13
CASSLVWDRDTDTQYF
TGTGCCAGCAGCTTAGTGTGGGACAGGGACACAGATACGCAGTATTTT
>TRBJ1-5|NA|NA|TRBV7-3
CASSLDGNQPQHF
TGTGCCAGCAGCTTAGACGGCAATCAGCCCCAGCATTTT
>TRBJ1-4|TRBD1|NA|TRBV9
CASSATTGGDAEKLFF
TGTGCCAGCAGCGCCACTACAGGGGGCGACGCTGAAAAACTGTTTTTT
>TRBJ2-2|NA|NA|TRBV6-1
CASSGQVLNTGELFF
TGTGCCAGCAGTGGGCAGGTCCTCAACACCGGGGAGCTGTTTTTT
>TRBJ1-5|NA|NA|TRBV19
CATGPNQPQHF
TGTGCCACGGGGCCCAATCAGCCCCAGCATTTT
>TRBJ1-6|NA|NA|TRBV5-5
CASSLNRQYNSPLHF
TGTGCCAGCAGCTTGAACCGACAGTATAATTCACCCCTCCACTTT
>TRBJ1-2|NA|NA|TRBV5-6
CASSLRGAYGYTF
TGTGCCAGCAGCTTGCGGGGGGCCTATGGCTACACCTTC
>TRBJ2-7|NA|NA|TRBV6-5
CASRKDAHEQYF
TGTGCCAGCAGAAAGGACGCCCACGAGCAGTACTTC
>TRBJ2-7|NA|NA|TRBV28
CASSLTREGYEQYF
TGTGCCAGCAGTCTGACCAGGGAAGGCTACGAGCAGTACTTC
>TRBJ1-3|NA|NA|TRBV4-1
CASSQDWGSGNTIYF
TGCGCCAGCAGCCAAGATTGGGGGTCTGGAAACACCATATATTTT
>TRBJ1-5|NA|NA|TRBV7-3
CASGKESAGRNQPQHF
TGTGCCAGCGGCAAAGAGTCGGCAGGCCGAAATCAGCCCCAGCATTTT
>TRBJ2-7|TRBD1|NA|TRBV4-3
CASSQDRGQSYEQYF
TGCGCCAGCAGCCAAGATCGGGGACAGTCCTACGAGCAGTACTTC
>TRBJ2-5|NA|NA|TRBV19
CASSMRTEQETQYF
TGTGCCAGTAGTATGAGGACGGAGCAAGAGACCCAGTACTTC
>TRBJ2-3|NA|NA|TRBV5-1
CASSLVVSSSTDTQYF
TGCGCCAGCAGCTTGGTAGTTTCCTCGTCCACAGATACGCAGTATTTT
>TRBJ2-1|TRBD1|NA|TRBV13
CASSFPGQRYNEQFF
TGTGCCAGCAGCTTCCCGGGACAGAGATACAATGAGCAGTTCTTC
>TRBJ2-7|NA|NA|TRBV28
CASTQPGWAGSYEQYF
TGTGCCAGCACCCAACCGGGGTGGGCAGGGTCCTACGAGCAGTACTTC
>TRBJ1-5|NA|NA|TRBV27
CASSLGGFDGNQPQHF
TGTGCCAGCAGTTTAGGCGGATTTGATGGCAATCAGCCCCAGCATTTT
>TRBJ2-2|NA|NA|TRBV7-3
CASSVEFGELFF
TGTGCCAGCAGCGTGGAGTTCGGGGAGCTGTTTTTT
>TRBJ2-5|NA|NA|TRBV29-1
CSVESRNQETQYF
TGCAGCGTTGAATCCAGAAACCAAGAGACCCAGTACTTC
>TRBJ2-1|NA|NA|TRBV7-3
CASSLNAGTPRYNEQFF
TGTGCCAGCAGCTTAAATGCCGGGACTCCTAGGTACAATGAGCAGTTCTTC
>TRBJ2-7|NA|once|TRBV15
CATSRDQWDEQYF
TGTGCCACCAGCAGAGATCAGTGGGACGAGCAGTACTTC
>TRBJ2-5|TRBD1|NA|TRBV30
CAWSPGQGQETQYF
TGTGCCTGGAGTCCCGGACAGGGACAAGAGACCCAGTACTTC
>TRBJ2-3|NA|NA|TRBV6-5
CASSSGRTDTQYF
TGTGCCAGCAGTTCTGGACGCACAGATACGCAGTATTTT
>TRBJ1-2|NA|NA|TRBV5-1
CASRGLLGNGYTF
TGCGCCAGCAGGGGGTTGTTGGGGAATGGCTACACCTTC
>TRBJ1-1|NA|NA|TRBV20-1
CSARGDTEAFF
TGCAGTGCCCGGGGAGACACTGAAGCTTTCTTT
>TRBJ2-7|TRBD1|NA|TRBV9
CASSDGQGRSYEQYF
TGTGCCAGCAGCGACGGACAGGGTAGGTCCTACGAGCAGTACTTC
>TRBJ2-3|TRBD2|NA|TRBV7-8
CASSPGLAGPRDTQYF
TGTGCCAGCAGCCCCGGACTAGCGGGACCACGGGATACGCAGTATTTT
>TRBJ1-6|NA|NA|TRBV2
CASRVAGLNSPLHF
TGTGCCAGCAGGGTCGCCGGGCTTAATTCACCCCTCCACTTT
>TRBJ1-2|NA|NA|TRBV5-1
CASSLGIYGYTF
TGCGCCAGCAGCTTGGGGATTTATGGCTACACCTTC
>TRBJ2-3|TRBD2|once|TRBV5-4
CASSLVAGASTDTQYF
TGTGCCAGCAGCTTGGTAGCGGGGGCTAGCACAGATACGCAGTATTTT
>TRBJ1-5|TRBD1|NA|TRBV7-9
CASSPDRGSNQPQHF
TGTGCCAGCAGCCCAGACAGGGGAAGCAATCAGCCCCAGCATTTT
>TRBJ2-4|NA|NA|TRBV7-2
CASSLGPGAKNIQYF
TGTGCCAGCAGCTTAGGCCCAGGGGCCAAAAACATTCAGTACTTC
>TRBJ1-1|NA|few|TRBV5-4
CASSLGPGDTEAFF
TGTGCCAGCAGCTTGGGCCCGGGGGACACTGAAGCTTTCTTT
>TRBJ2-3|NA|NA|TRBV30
CAWQVGESTDTQYF
TGTGCCTGGCAGGTGGGGGAGAGCACAGATACGCAGTATTTT
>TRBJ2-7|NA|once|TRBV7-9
CASSNERRVHEQYF
TGTGCCAGCAGCAACGAAAGGAGAGTCCACGAGCAGTACTTC
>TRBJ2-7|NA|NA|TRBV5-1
CASSIRGAYEQYF
TGCGCCAGCAGCATCAGGGGCGCCTACGAGCAGTACTTC
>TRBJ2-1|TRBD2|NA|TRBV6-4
CASSELAGGHNEQFF
TGTGCCAGCAGTGAACTAGCGGGGGGACACAATGAGCAGTTCTTC
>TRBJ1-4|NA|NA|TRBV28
CASSLKGTNEKLFF
TGTGCCAGCAGTTTGAAGGGGACTAATGAAAAACTGTTTTTT
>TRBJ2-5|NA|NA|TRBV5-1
CASNQQGSPSQYF
TGCGCCAGCAATCAGCAGGGATCCCCGTCCCAGTACTTC
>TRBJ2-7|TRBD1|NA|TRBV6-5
CASSYSTGTGIYEQYF
TGTGCCAGCAGTTACTCAACCGGGACAGGAATCTACGAGCAGTACTTC
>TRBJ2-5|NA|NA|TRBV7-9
CASSPGETQYF
TGTGCCAGCAGCCCTGGGGAGACCCAGTACTTC
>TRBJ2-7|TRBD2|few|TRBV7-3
CASSLQIGGEQYF
TGTGCCAGCAGCCTACAAATCGGGGGGGAGCAGTACTTC
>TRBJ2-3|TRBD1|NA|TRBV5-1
CASSLANRGGTDTQYF
TGCGCCAGCAGCTTGGCTAACAGGGGCGGCACAGATACGCAGTATTTT
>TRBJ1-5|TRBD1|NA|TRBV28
CASSQGDRVQPQHF
TGTGCCAGCAGCCAAGGGGACAGGGTTCAGCCCCAGCATTTT